Listed below are T cell receptor beta chains from one sample, sequenced in a study of blood T cell repertoires in COVID-19. The repertoire was sequenced with immunoSEQ multiplex PCR; TCRdb's copy has only in-frame clones and lacks some. The table includes fewer than 250,000 clones, about 83% detected once. The source material was PBMCs or T cells enriched from blood (not recorded which). These receptors were collected from a woman aged 45 to 65 who had recovered from COVID-19. Each CDR3 is given with its conserved first and last residue. Fields, in order: J gene, clone size, D gene, V gene, CDR3 length, CDR3 protein, CDR3 DNA. A D gene is named only where the DNA matches it firmly. Some rows have no size entry. The others give once, few or many, or a class for an expanded clone.

j_call: TRBJ2-3
clone_size: NA
d_call: NA
v_call: TRBV7-6
cdr3_length: 15
cdr3_aa: CASSLDGRITDTQYF
cdr3_nt: TGTGCCAGCAGCTTAGATGGCCGAATCACAGATACGCAGTATTTT

j_call: TRBJ2-3
clone_size: few
d_call: TRBD1
v_call: TRBV7-2
cdr3_length: 15
cdr3_aa: CASSSRQGSTDTQYF
cdr3_nt: TGTGCCAGCAGCTCGAGACAGGGATCCACAGATACGCAGTATTTT

j_call: TRBJ1-6
clone_size: NA
d_call: NA
v_call: TRBV7-7
cdr3_length: 15
cdr3_aa: CASSLGDKAVSPLHF
cdr3_nt: TGTGCTAGCAGCCTAGGGGACAAGGCTGTTTCACCCCTCCACTTT

j_call: TRBJ1-2
clone_size: NA
d_call: TRBD1
v_call: TRBV18
cdr3_length: 14
cdr3_aa: CASSQTTGDGGYTF
cdr3_nt: TGTGCCAGCTCACAAACGACAGGGGATGGTGGCTACACCTTC

j_call: TRBJ1-2
clone_size: NA
d_call: NA
v_call: TRBV4-3
cdr3_length: 16
cdr3_aa: CASSLAGTTNLYGYTF
cdr3_nt: TGCGCCAGCAGCCTGGCCGGGACAACCAACTTATATGGCTACACCTTC

j_call: TRBJ2-3
clone_size: few
d_call: NA
v_call: TRBV4-3
cdr3_length: 14
cdr3_aa: CASSQVIRTDTQYF
cdr3_nt: TGCGCCAGCAGCCAAGTTATCCGGACAGATACGCAGTATTTT

j_call: TRBJ2-7
clone_size: few
d_call: NA
v_call: TRBV7-7
cdr3_length: 13
cdr3_aa: CASSEYSGYEQYF
cdr3_nt: TGTGCTAGCAGTGAATACAGTGGTTACGAGCAGTACTTC

j_call: TRBJ2-7
clone_size: NA
d_call: TRBD2
v_call: TRBV16
cdr3_length: 16
cdr3_aa: CASSQSRGGSAYEQYF
cdr3_nt: TGTGCCAGCAGCCAATCAAGGGGAGGGAGTGCCTACGAGCAGTACTTC

j_call: TRBJ1-3
clone_size: NA
d_call: NA
v_call: TRBV15
cdr3_length: 17
cdr3_aa: CATSRDVLGGKGNTIYF
cdr3_nt: TGTGCCACCAGCAGAGATGTGTTAGGAGGGAAAGGAAACACCATATATTTT

j_call: TRBJ2-3
clone_size: NA
d_call: TRBD2
v_call: TRBV28
cdr3_length: 12
cdr3_aa: CASLREGDTQYF
cdr3_nt: TGTGCCAGCTTACGGGAGGGAGATACGCAGTATTTT

j_call: TRBJ2-2
clone_size: once
d_call: TRBD1
v_call: TRBV7-9
cdr3_length: 16
cdr3_aa: CASSPFQGEGTGELFF
cdr3_nt: TGTGCCAGCAGCCCTTTCCAGGGGGAAGGCACCGGGGAGCTGTTTTTT

j_call: TRBJ1-6
clone_size: NA
d_call: TRBD1
v_call: TRBV5-6
cdr3_length: 15
cdr3_aa: CASNPGQGEFSPLHF
cdr3_nt: TGTGCCAGCAACCCGGGACAGGGTGAATTTTCACCCCTCCACTTT

j_call: TRBJ2-5
clone_size: few
d_call: NA
v_call: TRBV7-9
cdr3_length: 17
cdr3_aa: CASSLVGSGAHEETQYF
cdr3_nt: TGTGCCAGCAGCTTGGTTGGGTCGGGAGCGCACGAAGAGACCCAGTACTTC

j_call: TRBJ2-7
clone_size: few
d_call: TRBD1
v_call: TRBV9
cdr3_length: 16
cdr3_aa: CASSVGPTGPTYEQYF
cdr3_nt: TGTGCCAGCAGCGTAGGTCCGACAGGGCCTACCTACGAGCAGTACTTC

j_call: TRBJ2-5
clone_size: NA
d_call: NA
v_call: TRBV14
cdr3_length: 15
cdr3_aa: CASSQGSSFRSIQYF
cdr3_nt: TGTGCCAGCAGCCAAGGGTCCTCGTTCAGGTCGATCCAGTACTTC

j_call: TRBJ1-5
clone_size: NA
d_call: NA
v_call: TRBV27
cdr3_length: 13
cdr3_aa: CASSFGGNQPQHF
cdr3_nt: TGTGCCAGCAGTTTTGGAGGCAATCAGCCCCAGCATTTT

j_call: TRBJ1-6
clone_size: once
d_call: TRBD1
v_call: TRBV27
cdr3_length: 16
cdr3_aa: CASSYQGVSYNSPLHF
cdr3_nt: TGTGCCAGCAGTTACCAGGGGGTATCCTATAATTCACCCCTCCACTTT

j_call: TRBJ1-5
clone_size: NA
d_call: NA
v_call: TRBV7-9
cdr3_length: 13
cdr3_aa: CASSPAGGRPQHF
cdr3_nt: TGTGCCAGCAGCCCGGCCGGAGGGCGGCCCCAGCATTTT

j_call: TRBJ1-3
clone_size: NA
d_call: NA
v_call: TRBV2
cdr3_length: 15
cdr3_aa: CASSGQFFSGNTIYF
cdr3_nt: TGTGCCAGCAGTGGGCAGTTTTTCTCTGGAAACACCATATATTTT

j_call: TRBJ1-6
clone_size: NA
d_call: NA
v_call: TRBV4-3
cdr3_length: 15
cdr3_aa: CASSQDPQGNSPLHF
cdr3_nt: TGCGCCAGCAGCCAAGATCCCCAGGGTAATTCACCCCTCCACTTT

j_call: TRBJ1-1
clone_size: NA
d_call: TRBD1
v_call: TRBV6-5
cdr3_length: 15
cdr3_aa: CASSSPGQGATEAFF
cdr3_nt: TGTGCCAGCAGTTCCCCGGGACAGGGAGCAACTGAAGCTTTCTTT

j_call: TRBJ2-3
clone_size: NA
d_call: TRBD2
v_call: TRBV6-5
cdr3_length: 15
cdr3_aa: CASRISGTSTDTQYF
cdr3_nt: TGTGCCAGCAGGATTAGCGGGACAAGCACAGATACGCAGTATTTT

j_call: TRBJ2-1
clone_size: NA
d_call: TRBD2
v_call: TRBV19
cdr3_length: 15
cdr3_aa: CASSLHSGGPYEQFF
cdr3_nt: TGTGCCAGTAGTCTACATAGCGGGGGGCCCTATGAGCAGTTCTTC

j_call: TRBJ2-1
clone_size: NA
d_call: TRBD2
v_call: TRBV9
cdr3_length: 15
cdr3_aa: CASSVLAGGYNEQFF
cdr3_nt: TGTGCCAGCAGCGTACTAGCGGGGGGGTACAATGAGCAGTTCTTC

j_call: TRBJ2-1
clone_size: NA
d_call: TRBD2
v_call: TRBV7-6
cdr3_length: 16
cdr3_aa: CASSLGGSGRAREQFF
cdr3_nt: TGTGCCAGCAGCTTAGGGGGAAGCGGGAGGGCTCGCGAGCAGTTCTTC

j_call: TRBJ2-1
clone_size: few
d_call: NA
v_call: TRBV7-3
cdr3_length: 13
cdr3_aa: CASSLGLNNEQFF
cdr3_nt: TGTGCCAGCAGCTTAGGACTCAACAATGAGCAGTTCTTC

j_call: TRBJ1-4
clone_size: NA
d_call: NA
v_call: TRBV19
cdr3_length: 16
cdr3_aa: CASSSQIRAGNEKLFF
cdr3_nt: TGTGCCAGTAGTAGCCAAATCAGGGCTGGTAATGAAAAACTGTTTTTT

j_call: TRBJ2-2
clone_size: once
d_call: NA
v_call: TRBV6-1
cdr3_length: 17
cdr3_aa: CASSEYPGLADAGELFF
cdr3_nt: TGTGCCAGCAGTGAATACCCCGGACTGGCTGACGCCGGGGAGCTGTTTTTT

j_call: TRBJ1-1
clone_size: NA
d_call: TRBD1
v_call: TRBV6-4
cdr3_length: 13
cdr3_aa: CASKRDSNTEAFF
cdr3_nt: TGTGCCAGCAAAAGGGACAGCAACACTGAAGCTTTCTTT

j_call: TRBJ2-2
clone_size: NA
d_call: TRBD1
v_call: TRBV7-7
cdr3_length: 15
cdr3_aa: CASSGQGGNTGELFF
cdr3_nt: TGTGCTAGCAGCGGACAGGGGGGAAACACCGGGGAGCTGTTTTTT

j_call: TRBJ1-4
clone_size: NA
d_call: NA
v_call: TRBV4-1
cdr3_length: 12
cdr3_aa: CASSLGGEKLFF
cdr3_nt: TGCGCCAGCAGCCTGGGGGGTGAAAAACTGTTTTTT

j_call: TRBJ2-1
clone_size: NA
d_call: NA
v_call: TRBV28
cdr3_length: 12
cdr3_aa: CASSFKREEQFF
cdr3_nt: TGTGCCAGCAGTTTTAAACGGGAAGAGCAGTTCTTC

j_call: TRBJ1-2
clone_size: NA
d_call: NA
v_call: TRBV7-9
cdr3_length: 16
cdr3_aa: CASSELGTTLNYGYTF
cdr3_nt: TGTGCCAGCAGCGAGTTAGGGACAACCCTTAACTATGGCTACACCTTC

j_call: TRBJ1-5
clone_size: NA
d_call: NA
v_call: TRBV6-2/TRBV6-3
cdr3_length: 14
cdr3_aa: CASSYQGNNQPQHF
cdr3_nt: TGTGCCAGCAGTTATCAGGGAAACAATCAGCCCCAGCATTTT

j_call: TRBJ2-1
clone_size: once
d_call: NA
v_call: TRBV18
cdr3_length: 16
cdr3_aa: CASSPPGGTSYNEQFF
cdr3_nt: TGTGCCAGCTCACCCCCCGGCGGGACGTCCTACAATGAGCAGTTCTTC

j_call: TRBJ2-7
clone_size: NA
d_call: NA
v_call: TRBV7-9
cdr3_length: 14
cdr3_aa: CASSSPTVGYEQYF
cdr3_nt: TGTGCCAGCAGCTCACCGACAGTCGGCTACGAGCAGTACTTC

j_call: TRBJ2-3
clone_size: NA
d_call: TRBD2
v_call: TRBV10-1
cdr3_length: 12
cdr3_aa: CASSDSSGTQYF
cdr3_nt: TGCGCCAGCAGTGACTCTAGCGGTACGCAGTATTTT

j_call: TRBJ1-2
clone_size: NA
d_call: TRBD1
v_call: TRBV9
cdr3_length: 17
cdr3_aa: CASSVSTGDVPNYGYTF
cdr3_nt: TGTGCCAGCAGCGTATCCACAGGGGACGTACCTAACTATGGCTACACCTTC

j_call: TRBJ1-2
clone_size: NA
d_call: NA
v_call: TRBV7-2
cdr3_length: 13
cdr3_aa: CASSLVTAAGYTF
cdr3_nt: TGTGCCAGCAGCTTAGTGACCGCGGCTGGCTACACCTTC

j_call: TRBJ1-4
clone_size: NA
d_call: NA
v_call: TRBV27
cdr3_length: 14
cdr3_aa: CASSFVQSNEKLFF
cdr3_nt: TGTGCCAGCAGTTTTGTACAGAGTAATGAAAAACTGTTTTTT

j_call: TRBJ2-5
clone_size: NA
d_call: NA
v_call: TRBV5-6
cdr3_length: 16
cdr3_aa: CASSPPAQGGYETQYF
cdr3_nt: TGTGCCAGCAGCCCCCCCGCGCAGGGTGGTTATGAGACCCAGTACTTC

j_call: TRBJ2-1
clone_size: NA
d_call: TRBD2
v_call: TRBV5-4
cdr3_length: 16
cdr3_aa: CASSSGTSGKYNEQFF
cdr3_nt: TGTGCCAGCAGTTCCGGGACTAGCGGGAAATACAATGAGCAGTTCTTC

j_call: TRBJ2-7
clone_size: NA
d_call: TRBD2
v_call: TRBV20-1
cdr3_length: 14
cdr3_aa: CSASSGSPPYEQYF
cdr3_nt: TGCAGTGCAAGTAGCGGGAGCCCACCCTACGAGCAGTACTTC

j_call: TRBJ2-4
clone_size: NA
d_call: TRBD1
v_call: TRBV6-5
cdr3_length: 15
cdr3_aa: CASSYSTGGQNIQYF
cdr3_nt: TGTGCCAGCAGTTACAGTACAGGGGGGCAAAACATTCAGTACTTC

j_call: TRBJ2-1
clone_size: NA
d_call: NA
v_call: TRBV30
cdr3_length: 12
cdr3_aa: CAWSPQGVEQFF
cdr3_nt: TGTGCCTGGAGTCCTCAGGGTGTTGAGCAGTTCTTC

j_call: TRBJ1-3
clone_size: once
d_call: NA
v_call: TRBV19
cdr3_length: 13
cdr3_aa: CAATVPFGNTIYF
cdr3_nt: TGTGCGGCGACAGTTCCCTTTGGAAACACCATATATTTT

j_call: TRBJ2-3
clone_size: NA
d_call: TRBD2
v_call: TRBV4-1
cdr3_length: 18
cdr3_aa: CASRHSFGLADYTDTQYF
cdr3_nt: TGCGCCAGCAGGCACTCCTTCGGACTAGCGGACTACACAGATACGCAGTATTTT

j_call: TRBJ1-2
clone_size: NA
d_call: NA
v_call: TRBV28
cdr3_length: 14
cdr3_aa: CASSPGQSYYGYTF
cdr3_nt: TGTGCCAGCAGTCCCGGACAGAGCTACTATGGCTACACCTTC

j_call: TRBJ2-7
clone_size: NA
d_call: TRBD2
v_call: TRBV7-9
cdr3_length: 16
cdr3_aa: CASSRGLAGGPDEQYF
cdr3_nt: TGTGCCAGCAGCAGAGGACTAGCGGGAGGGCCAGACGAGCAGTACTTC

j_call: TRBJ1-1
clone_size: NA
d_call: TRBD1
v_call: TRBV30
cdr3_length: 18
cdr3_aa: CAWNHHRGKGVLNTEAFF
cdr3_nt: TGTGCCTGGAACCATCACAGGGGTAAGGGTGTCCTGAACACTGAAGCTTTCTTT

j_call: TRBJ2-2
clone_size: NA
d_call: NA
v_call: TRBV11-2
cdr3_length: 17
cdr3_aa: CASSFFTGSPNTGELFF
cdr3_nt: TGTGCCAGCAGCTTTTTCACAGGGAGTCCGAACACCGGGGAGCTGTTTTTT

j_call: TRBJ1-1
clone_size: NA
d_call: TRBD1
v_call: TRBV7-2
cdr3_length: 14
cdr3_aa: CASSTRQGHTEAFF
cdr3_nt: TGTGCCAGCAGCACTCGACAGGGTCACACTGAAGCTTTCTTT

j_call: TRBJ2-1
clone_size: NA
d_call: TRBD2
v_call: TRBV7-2
cdr3_length: 15
cdr3_aa: CASSSGLAGYNEQFF
cdr3_nt: TGTGCCAGCAGCTCGGGACTAGCGGGGTACAATGAGCAGTTCTTC

j_call: TRBJ2-5
clone_size: NA
d_call: TRBD1
v_call: TRBV9
cdr3_length: 15
cdr3_aa: CASSVDRGHQETQYF
cdr3_nt: TGTGCCAGCAGCGTAGACAGGGGACATCAAGAGACCCAGTACTTC

j_call: TRBJ1-1
clone_size: NA
d_call: NA
v_call: TRBV30
cdr3_length: 13
cdr3_aa: CAWSVWQGEEAFF
cdr3_nt: TGTGCCTGGAGTGTTTGGCAGGGTGAGGAAGCTTTCTTT

j_call: TRBJ2-7
clone_size: NA
d_call: NA
v_call: TRBV6-1
cdr3_length: 16
cdr3_aa: CASSEKSRHFIYEQYF
cdr3_nt: TGTGCCAGCAGTGAAAAAAGTAGACACTTTATCTACGAGCAGTACTTC

j_call: TRBJ1-2
clone_size: NA
d_call: TRBD1
v_call: TRBV6-5
cdr3_length: 16
cdr3_aa: CASSYSMGRGQDGYTF
cdr3_nt: TGTGCCAGCAGTTACTCGATGGGCAGGGGGCAGGATGGCTACACCTTC

j_call: TRBJ2-5
clone_size: NA
d_call: TRBD1
v_call: TRBV10-3
cdr3_length: 16
cdr3_aa: CASRDRAATPEETQYF
cdr3_nt: TGTGCCAGTAGGGACAGGGCAGCAACACCGGAAGAGACCCAGTACTTC